This entry concerns a single T cell receptor (beta chain). This specimen belongs to a study of cytomegalovirus exposure and HLA in healthy donors. The study ran its PCR with 60 Vbeta and 13 Jbeta primers. Profiled with immunoSEQ multiplex PCR; TCRdb holds only in-frame clones, not every one. Here the sample spans roughly 80,000 clones, under 70% being singletons. What was sequenced was PBMCs. This receptor was obtained from a woman aged 50 to 60 in good health and CMV-seropositive.

This CDR3 reads CASSARGRGAGNTIYF. As DNA, the CDR3 is TGTGCCAGTAGTGCCAGGGGGCGCGGGGCTGGAAACACCATATATTTT. The chain links TRBV19 to TRBJ1-3, with 8 bases identical to TRBD1. This CDR3 comprises 16 residues. Germline V lookup: CDR1 LNHDA, CDR2 SQIVND (reference sequence). J lost 2 bases, V lost 5 bases, and 8 bases had no gene match.